This TCR beta chain derives from a study of T cell repertoires in cytomegalovirus infection. Study at large: Matching HLA type, along with CMV infection, was indicated by public TCR beta signatures. Study observations and caveats: Public TCR beta family frequency separated CMV-and-HLA carriers, including in an independent cohort. Within the response measured ex vivo, HLA-C-restricted CMV-specific TCR beta clonotypes were dominant.

TCRdb ran MiXCR on the reads and lists one entry per CDR3 protein. The sample includes about 130,000 distinct CDR3 sequences, around 25% of them seen just once. Concerning this clonotype itself: Antigen unknown.

Germline V lookup: CDR1 MDHEN, CDR2 SYDVKM. The CDR3 has 14 residues. The V and J ends lost 5 bases and 7 bases respectively, with 15 bases between them. This TCR derives from a human donor in good health (CMV status not recorded). Some clones in this sample may be carry-over from other donors' samples. The rearrangement links TRBV28 to TRBJ2-1; D unclear. Sequencing was carried out using PBMCs, sequenced either directly or after in vitro stimulation (not recorded which). The CDR3 loop is CASSRTGPKNEQFF. The CDR3 nucleotides read TGTGCCAGCAGTAGAACCGGGCCGAAGAATGAGCAGTTCTTC.